This T cell receptor (beta chain) was recorded in a study of technical replicates of blood from several donors. Losses at the gene ends were 5 bases for V and 3 bases for J; bases not matched to a gene: 5. CDR3 length: 14 residues. Germline V lookup: CDR1 MRHNA, CDR2 SNTAGT. TCRdb keeps only in-frame clones here, not all; method: immunoSEQ multiplex PCR. This sample carries about 15,000 clones, around nine tenths of them seen once, and the ten largest clones take 9% to 15%. This TCR was recovered from a human donor in good health. The sequencing sample was made of PBMCs. The chain is built from TRBV6-4 and TRBJ2-7; 9 bases fit TRBD1. DNA of the CDR3: TGTGCCAGCAGTACCGGACAGGGGAGCTACGAGCAGTACTTC. Protein product: CASSTGQGSYEQYF.